The rows below give T cell receptor beta chains drawn from one sample of a study of blood T cell repertoires in COVID-19. The assay was immunoSEQ multiplex PCR, and TCRdb's table has in-frame clones only and misses some. The sample consists of about 70,000 clones, roughly 80% of them appearing once. Sequencing was performed on peripheral blood. The receptors were gathered from a woman aged 70 to 79 with acute or convalescent COVID-19. CDR3s include the opening cysteine and the closing phenylalanine or tryptophan. The order of the fields is V gene, clone size, J gene, CDR3 length, D gene, CDR3 DNA, CDR3 protein. D genes are given only for firm matches. Expanded clones are given a class, and other clones once, few, many or no size at all.

>TRBV2|once|TRBJ2-3|14|TRBD2
TGTGCCAGCCGCGGACTAGCGGGGGAGGGAACGCAGTATTTT
CASRGLAGEGTQYF
>TRBV27|few|TRBJ1-6|13|.
TGTGCCAGCAGTGTAAGGGGTGGGACACCCCTCCACTTT
CASSVRGGTPLHF
>TRBV27|.|TRBJ1-2|13|TRBD1
TGTGCCACCAGGACAGGCCCATTGGGAGGCTACACCTTC
CATRTGPLGGYTF
>TRBV20-1|few|TRBJ1-1|11|.
TGCAGTGTGCGGCCTAACACTGAAGCTTTCTTT
CSVRPNTEAFF
>TRBV10-2|few|TRBJ2-7|13|TRBD2
TGCGCCAGCAGCCGGACTAGCGCGTACGAGCAGTACTTC
CASSRTSAYEQYF
>TRBV7-3|.|TRBJ1-6|13|.
TGTGCCAGCGGTTACAGCCGAAATTCACCCCTCCACTTT
CASGYSRNSPLHF
>TRBV15|.|TRBJ2-3|14|TRBD2
TGTGCCACCACTAGCGGGAGTCCCCCAGATACGCAGTATTTT
CATTSGSPPDTQYF
>TRBV5-1|.|TRBJ1-1|15|.
TGCGCCAGCAGCTTGGAGTACGGGAGGGACACTGAAGCTTTCTTT
CASSLEYGRDTEAFF
>TRBV27|.|TRBJ1-5|15|TRBD1
TGTGCCAGCAGTATTCGACAGGGGGCGTTTCAGCCCCAGCATTTT
CASSIRQGAFQPQHF
>TRBV6-5|.|TRBJ2-3|14|TRBD2
TGTGCCAGCAAACCTAGCGGGAGCAAAGATACGCAGTATTTT
CASKPSGSKDTQYF
>TRBV28|.|TRBJ2-5|16|.
TGTGCCAGCAGTTTATCGCTTAGTACCCCCTCTGGGACCCAGTACTTC
CASSLSLSTPSGTQYF
>TRBV19|.|TRBJ2-3|16|TRBD1
TGTGCCAGTAGCAACACCGGGACAGGGAACACAGATACGCAGTATTTT
CASSNTGTGNTDTQYF
>TRBV27|.|TRBJ2-7|15|TRBD1
TGTGCCAGCAGTCATCCCGGACAGGGTTTCTACGAGCAGTACTTC
CASSHPGQGFYEQYF
>TRBV28|.|TRBJ1-2|17|TRBD1
TGTGCCAGCAGTTTCCAATTACAGGGGGGAAGGAACTATGGCTACACCTTC
CASSFQLQGGRNYGYTF
>TRBV4-2|.|TRBJ2-7|16|TRBD2
TGTGCCAGCAGCCAAGAAGGACTAGAGACTACCTACGAGCAGTACTTC
CASSQEGLETTYEQYF
>TRBV6-1|.|TRBJ1-1|12|.
TGTGCCAGCAGTGAAGGGGCAGGGCGAGCTTTCTTT
CASSEGAGRAFF
>TRBV5-1|.|TRBJ2-2|16|TRBD1
TGCGCCAGCAGCTTCCGACAGGGTGGGAACACCGGGGAGCTGTTTTTT
CASSFRQGGNTGELFF
>TRBV28|.|TRBJ2-2|16|TRBD1
TGTGCCAGCAGCCCTTGGGGACAGGGCAAAACCGGGGAGCTGTTTTTT
CASSPWGQGKTGELFF
>TRBV18|.|TRBJ1-1|15|.
TGTGCCAGCTCACCCGAATTAAGAGGGTCCACTGAAGCTTTCTTT
CASSPELRGSTEAFF
>TRBV27|.|TRBJ1-1|15|.
TGTGCCAGCAGTTTATCGGCCGGGGGAGGAACTGAAGCTTTCTTT
CASSLSAGGGTEAFF
>TRBV7-7|.|TRBJ2-5|14|.
TGTGCTAGCAGCTTAGTGGCTAGTAGCGGGACCCAGTACTTC
CASSLVASSGTQYF
>TRBV11-2|.|TRBJ1-3|14|TRBD1
TGTGCCAGCAGCTTAGGGACAGGGGCTCGCACCATATATTTT
CASSLGTGARTIYF
>TRBV11-3|.|TRBJ2-7|14|TRBD1
TGTGCCAGCAGCCCCCAATCGACAGGGGTCGAGCAGTACTTC
CASSPQSTGVEQYF
>TRBV2|.|TRBJ2-5|14|TRBD2
TGTGCCAGCAGTGATGCGGGAGGGCGAGAGACCCAGTACTTC
CASSDAGGRETQYF
>TRBV9|.|TRBJ2-3|16|.
TGTGCCAGCAGCGTAGGCCCTGCGAGGGCCACAGATACGCAGTATTTT
CASSVGPARATDTQYF
>TRBV2|.|TRBJ2-2|14|TRBD1
TGTGCCAGCAGTCGACAGGGAGACACCGGGGAGCTGTTTTTT
CASSRQGDTGELFF
>TRBV20-1|.|TRBJ2-7|12|.
TGCAGTGCTAGTCGGTCGTTATACGAGCAGTACTTC
CSASRSLYEQYF
>TRBV28|.|TRBJ1-1|17|TRBD1
TGTGCCAGCAGTACCCCCGGGACAGGGATGGGGGGGACTGAAGCTTTCTTT
CASSTPGTGMGGTEAFF
>TRBV7-9|.|TRBJ1-1|13|.
TGTGCCAGCAGCTCCAGGGTAATTGCTGAAGCTTTCTTT
CASSSRVIAEAFF
>TRBV3-1/TRBV3-2|.|TRBJ2-7|15|TRBD1
TGTGCCAGCAGCCAAGCCGACAGGGCTACCTACGAGCAGTACTTC
CASSQADRATYEQYF
>TRBV5-4|once|TRBJ2-1|17|TRBD2
TGTGCCAGCAGCAAAGGACTAGCGGGAGGCCCAGAGAATGAGCAGTTCTTC
CASSKGLAGGPENEQFF
>TRBV5-6|.|TRBJ2-7|15|TRBD2
TGTGCCAGCAGCTCGCGGCGGACTAGCGGCTACGAGCAGTACTTC
CASSSRRTSGYEQYF
>TRBV10-3|.|TRBJ1-5|13|TRBD1
TGTGCCATCGGGGGCGGGGACAGTCAGCCCCAGCATTTT
CAIGGGDSQPQHF
>TRBV28|.|TRBJ1-2|15|TRBD1
TGTGCCAGCAGCCGTGACAGGGGTATTGGCTATGGCTACACCTTC
CASSRDRGIGYGYTF
>TRBV11-3|.|TRBJ2-7|15|.
TGTGCCAGCAGCTCTCGGGACTCTGGGGCCTACGAGCAGTACTTC
CASSSRDSGAYEQYF
>TRBV3-1/TRBV3-2|.|TRBJ2-7|14|TRBD2
TGTGCCAGCAGCCGTAGCGGGAGTAGGTACGAGCAGTACTTC
CASSRSGSRYEQYF
>TRBV24-1|.|TRBJ2-1|15|TRBD2
TGTGCCACCACTAGCGGGAGTGGCTCCTACAATGAGCAGTTCTTC
CATTSGSGSYNEQFF
>TRBV5-4|.|TRBJ2-1|15|TRBD2
TGTGCCAGCAGCTATACTAGCGGGAGCTACAATGAGCAGTTCTTC
CASSYTSGSYNEQFF
>TRBV10-1|.|TRBJ2-7|15|TRBD2
TGCGCCAGCAGTGAGTTTAGCGGGATTCTCTACGAGCAGTACTTC
CASSEFSGILYEQYF
>TRBV6-1|.|TRBJ1-6|15|.
TGTGCCAGCAGTGAAGCCAGCTCCTATAATTCACCCCTCCACTTT
CASSEASSYNSPLHF
>TRBV7-6|once|TRBJ2-1|15|TRBD2
TGTGCCAGCAGCTCTAGCGGGAGTCTCTACAATGAGCAGTTCTTC
CASSSSGSLYNEQFF
>TRBV21-1|.|TRBJ2-1|14|.
TGTGCCAGCAGCAGGGCTAGCGGATACAATGAGCAGTTCTTC
CASSRASGYNEQFF
>TRBV10-2|.|TRBJ1-5|15|.
TGCGCCAGCAGTGAGATTGGAGGTCTTGGTCAGCCCCAGCATTTT
CASSEIGGLGQPQHF
>TRBV11-3|.|TRBJ1-2|11|.
TGTGCCAGCAGCTTAGGACATCGCTACACCTTC
CASSLGHRYTF
>TRBV6-6|.|TRBJ1-6|15|.
TGTGCCAGCAGTTACGTCCAGGGGTATAATTCACCCCTCCACTTT
CASSYVQGYNSPLHF